These 30 T cell receptor beta chains share one sample of origin, sequenced in a study of cytomegalovirus exposure and HLA in healthy donors listed by TCRdb under 2017. Library preparation was by the immunoSEQ multiplex PCR assay. For the multiplex PCR, a mixture combining 60 forward primers for TCR Vbeta segments and 13 reverse primers for TCR Jbeta segments was used. TCRdb obtained this table from immuneACCESS and retained in-frame rearrangements with V and J assigned. These tables miss some clones; where compared with another copy, unresolved V genes account for less than half of the shortfall, and the remainder is unexplained. The sample table holds almost 200,000 clones, of which roughly 83% were seen once. Approximately 0.36% of the sample is in the top ten clones. The sample comprised PBMCs. The receptors were gathered from a male donor in good health and CMV-seropositive.

The chain joins TRBV28 to TRBJ2-7, with 7 bases aligning to TRBD1. CDR1 and CDR2 from the germline V gene are MDHEN and SYDVKM. The CDR3 contains 15 residues. The junction had 4 bases not matched to a gene; V was cut back by 1 base and J by 1 base. This chain's CDR3 is CASSLLETGSYEQYF. CDR3 in DNA: TGTGCCAGCAGTTTATTGGAGACAGGGTCCTACGAGCAGTACTTC.

The chain employs TRBV6-5 and TRBJ2-5; 7 bases align to TRBD2. CDR1 is MNHEY and CDR2 is SVGAGI in the germline V gene. This CDR3 contains 12 residues. After removal of 6 bases from V and 5 bases from J, the junction contained 3 bases not matched to a gene. CDR3 bases: TGTGCCAGCAGCCCCGGGGGGGAGACCCAGTACTTC. Translated: CASSPGGETQYF.

This clone was observed a few times. The chain recombines TRBV29-1 with TRBJ1-1; no firm D call. From germline, CDR1 is SQVTM and CDR2 ANQGSEA. The germline V and J ends were trimmed by 3 bases and 0 bases, with 8 bases remaining between them. This CDR3 is 13 amino acids long. This CDR3 is CSVDGVLNTEAFF. Written as DNA, the CDR3 is TGCAGCGTTGACGGGGTATTGAACACTGAAGCTTTCTTT. Variable domain in full (rest from reference TRBV29-1 and TRBJ1-1): SAVISQKPSRDICQRGTSLTIQCQVDSQVTMMFWYRQQPGQSLTLIATANQGSEATYESGFVIDKFPISRPNLTFSTLTVSNMSPEDSSIYLCSVDGVLNTEAFFGQGTRLTVV.

V gene TRBV10-1 combines with J gene TRBJ2-7; possibly TRBD2 for D (6 bases). V lost 8 bases to trimming and J lost 4 bases, with 24 bases between them. Germline V gene data show CDR1 as WNHNN and CDR2 as SYGVQD (reference sequence). The CDR3 sequence is 16 residues long. As DNA, the CDR3 is TGCGCCAGCTCAACGGATAGGAGGGTGGTGGGATACGAGCAGTACTTC. It encodes CASSTDRRVVGYEQYF.

This clone was counted only a few times. The V gene is TRBV10-3, the J gene TRBJ1-2; the match to TRBD1 covers 7 bases. This CDR3 has 12 amino acids. Unmatched junction bases numbered 8, after V lost 9 bases and J lost 7 bases. In germline, CDR1 is ENHRY, CDR2 SYGVKD. The CDR3 bases are TGTGCCATTATGACAGGGCGGGGTGGCTACACCTTC. This codes for CAIMTGRGGYTF.

The chain couples TRBV7-2 to TRBJ1-5, with D tentatively TRBD1 (5 bases). The CDR3 is made up of 12 amino acids. Trimming stripped 7 bases from V and 11 bases from J, with 15 bases between. The germline V gene has CDR1 SGHTA and CDR2 FQGNSA. The CDR3 region has the DNA TGTGCCAGCACCCCCCAGGGCAGGGCCCAGCATTTT. The encoded protein is CASTPQGRAQHF.

The J gene is TRBJ2-7, the V gene TRBV7-6; D is perhaps TRBD2 (5 bases). This CDR3 has 17 residues. Trimming cost V 1 base and J 1 base, with 17 bases left between them. Germline CDR1 is SGHVS and CDR2 is FNYEAQ. The CDR3 nucleotides are TGTGCCAGCAGCTTAGAGCAGGTCCGGGGTGGTTCCTACGAGCAGTACTTC. Its protein product is CASSLEQVRGGSYEQYF.

The rearrangement links TRBV6-1 to TRBJ1-3; D is unresolved. Germline CDR1 MNHNS, CDR2 SASEGT. The CDR3 consists of 15 residues. V was trimmed by 3 bases and J by 2 bases, leaving 11 bases between them. The CDR3 reads CASSEGGSTGNTIYF. Written as DNA, the CDR3 is TGTGCCAGCAGTGAGGGAGGGAGTACTGGAAACACCATATATTTT.

V gene TRBV7-3 combines with J gene TRBJ2-3, with D tentatively TRBD2 (5 bases). Trimming stripped 5 bases from V and 4 bases from J, with 16 bases between. CDR1 is SGHTA, CDR2 FQGTGA, per germline. CDR3 length: 15 amino acids. The CDR3 sequence is CASSPGIPPADTQYF. CDR3 in DNA: TGTGCCAGCAGCCCCGGGATCCCCCCCGCAGATACGCAGTATTTT.

The V gene is TRBV6-5, the J gene TRBJ1-2; TRBD1 is a possible D gene (5 bases). The length of the CDR3 is 14 residues. The germline V gene has CDR1 MNHEY and CDR2 SVGAGI. V was trimmed by 1 base and J by 7 bases, leaving 13 bases between them. DNA of the CDR3: TGTGCCAGCAGTTACTATTCGGGGGGGAGTGGCTACACCTTC. Encoded protein: CASSYYSGGSGYTF.

The chain carries TRBV7-3 and TRBJ2-5; maybe TRBD2 (6 bases). The germline V gene encodes CDR1 SGHTA and CDR2 FQGTGA. Between the trimmed V and J ends, which lost 4 bases and 1 base, there was a span of 10 bases. This CDR3 is 14 amino acids long. The CDR3 sequence is CASSSRGLQETQYF. CDR3 DNA sequence: TGTGCCAGCAGCTCTCGGGGACTCCAAGAGACCCAGTACTTC.

This sequence joins TRBV5-1 and TRBJ2-5, with 7 bases lining up with TRBD1. CDR1 and CDR2 (germline): SGHRS, YFSETQ. With 3 bases clipped from V and 4 bases from J, the junction kept 12 bases outside the gene matches. This CDR3 is 16 amino acids long. DNA for the CDR3: TGCGCCAGCAGCTACGGCGTGGACAGGATCCGAGAGACCCAGTACTTC. This codes for CASSYGVDRIRETQYF. Filled out from reference TRBV5-1 and TRBJ2-5, the complete variable domain reads KAGVTQTPRYLIKTRGQQVTLSCSPISGHRSVSWYQQTPGQGLQFLFEYFSETQRNKGNFPGRFSGRQFSNSRSEMNVSTLELGDSALYLCASSYGVDRIRETQYFGPGTRLLVL.

In this sample, this clone turned up once. This chain connects TRBV5-4 to TRBJ1-1; D uncertain. Germline CDR1 SGHNT, CDR2 YYREEE (reference sequence). V gave up 3 bases and J gave up 0 bases, with 15 bases separating them. This CDR3 spans 16 amino acids. The CDR3 nucleotides read TGTGCCAGCAGCTCCGCCAGGCCCCGAATGAACACTGAAGCTTTCTTT. It codes for CASSSARPRMNTEAFF. Full variable domain (outside the CDR3, taken from reference TRBV5-4 and TRBJ1-1): ETGVTQSPTHLIKTRGQQVTLRCSSQSGHNTVSWYQQALGQGPQFIFQYYREEENGRGNFPPRFSGLQFPNYSSELNVNALELDDSALYLCASSSARPRMNTEAFFGQGTRLTVV.

This CDR3 reads CSVPPTGQETQYF. DNA of the CDR3: TGCAGCGTCCCACCGACAGGCCAAGAGACCCAGTACTTC. The chain carries TRBV29-1 and TRBJ2-5, with a possible D match to TRBD1 (6 bases). Trimming removed 6 bases at V and 1 base at J, with 12 bases between. This CDR3 is built from 13 residues. The V gene's germline CDR1 is SQVTM and CDR2 ANQGSEA.

The rearrangement links TRBV7-2 to TRBJ1-1; TRBD1 matches at 9 bases. From germline, CDR1 is SGHTA and CDR2 FQGNSA. V shed 1 base, J shed 4 bases, and the junction held 7 bases outside the gene matches. The CDR3 runs to 16 residues. The CDR3 bases are TGTGCCAGCAGCTTAGTAGGGGACAGGGTTGGCACTGAAGCTTTCTTT. Its translation is CASSLVGDRVGTEAFF.

CDR3 nucleotide sequence: TGTGCCAGCAGCCCAGAAACGGACAGGGCCTACGAGCAGTACTTC. It is translated as CASSPETDRAYEQYF. The chain couples TRBV11-3 to TRBJ2-7; 8 bases match TRBD1. The CDR3 loop spans 15 amino acids. Unmatched junction bases numbered 8, after V lost 5 bases and J lost 2 bases. Germline assignment: CDR1 SGHNT and CDR2 YENEEA.

The chain links TRBV15 to TRBJ2-1; 7 bases map to TRBD1. The germline gives CDR1 LNHNV, CDR2 YYDKDF (reference sequence). The ends lost 2 bases at V and 5 bases at J; junction bases unmatched: 6. The CDR3 is 15 amino acids. CDR3 in DNA: TGTGCCACCAGCAGACCGACAGGGCAAAACAATGAGCAGTTCTTC. Translating gives CATSRPTGQNNEQFF.

V gene TRBV7-9 combines with J gene TRBJ2-2; tentative D call: TRBD1 (5 bases). CDR1 and CDR2 from the germline V gene are SEHNR and FQNEAQ (reference sequence). The CDR3 loop spans 14 amino acids. The V end lost 5 bases, the J end lost 7 bases, and 14 bases lay between the germline ends. CDR3 loop: CASSLLDSHGELFF. The CDR3 region has the DNA TGTGCCAGCAGCCTTTTAGACAGCCACGGGGAGCTGTTTTTT. The whole variable domain, filled in from reference TRBV7-9 and TRBJ2-2, reads DTGVSQNPRHKITKRGQNVTFRCDPISEHNRLYWYRQTLGQGPEFLTYFQNEAQLEKSRLLSDRFSAERPKGSFSTLEIQRTEQGDSAMYLCASSLLDSHGELFFGEGSRLTVL.

This sequence joins TRBV10-3 and TRBJ1-1; the match to TRBD1 covers 9 bases. This CDR3 comprises 15 residues. The V gene end was trimmed by 0 bases and the J gene end by 4 bases; junction bases not matched to a gene: 3. The germline gives CDR1 ENHRY, CDR2 SYGVKD. CDR3 DNA sequence: TGTGCCATCAGTGAGTCCGGGACAGGGCTCACTGAAGCTTTCTTT. This sequence encodes CAISESGTGLTEAFF.

This clone was seen only a few times. The V gene is TRBV7-2, the J gene TRBJ2-7; TRBD1 matches 7 bases. V gave up 8 bases and J gave up 1 base; unmatched junction bases: 8. Germline CDR1 and CDR2: SGHTA and FQGNSA. The CDR3 runs 14 residues. DNA for the CDR3: TGTGCCAGCCAGGCCGGGACAGTTTCCTACGAGCAGTACTTC. Translated: CASQAGTVSYEQYF.

The chain links TRBV7-9 to TRBJ1-4; TRBD1 is a possible D gene (6 bases). V was trimmed by 1 base and J by 3 bases, leaving 9 bases between them. CDR1 is SEHNR, CDR2 FQNEAQ, per germline (reference sequence). CDR3 size: 15 residues. CDR3 protein: CASSLEQGSNEKLFF. The CDR3, as DNA: TGTGCCAGCAGCTTAGAACAGGGTTCTAATGAAAAACTGTTTTTT. The entire variable domain, with the rest obtained from reference TRBV7-9 and TRBJ1-4, is as follows: DTGVSQNPRHKITKRGQNVTFRCDPISEHNRLYWYRQTLGQGPEFLTYFQNEAQLEKSRLLSDRFSAERPKGSFSTLEIQRTEQGDSAMYLCASSLEQGSNEKLFFGSGTQLSVL.

This clone has only a few counts. The chain combines TRBV7-2 with TRBJ1-3; tentatively, D is TRBD1 (5 bases). Per germline, CDR1 SGHTA and CDR2 FQGNSA. V was trimmed by 1 base and J by 6 bases, leaving 10 bases between them. The CDR3 extends over 14 amino acids. In DNA form, the CDR3 reads TGTGCCAGCAGCTTAGGGGGCTCAGAAAACACCATATATTTT. Protein product: CASSLGGSENTIYF.

This clone was counted a few times. The chain is built from TRBV11-2 and TRBJ2-3; the D gene is possibly TRBD1 (5 bases). Germline V CDR1 and CDR2: SGHAT, FQNNGV. The CDR3 is 13 residues long. Trimming removed 5 bases from V and 6 bases from J, with 12 bases in between. CDR3 loop: CASSLGHRDTQYF. DNA for the CDR3: TGTGCCAGCAGCCTAGGACACCGGGATACGCAGTATTTT.

This clone was observed a few times. The chain carries TRBV4-3 and TRBJ1-1; D is undetermined. Trimming took off 0 bases at V and 1 base at J, with 9 bases between the two ends. This CDR3 has 15 residues. Germline CDR1 LGHNA, CDR2 YSLEER. The CDR3 spells CASSQEVRGNTEAFF. CDR3 nucleotide sequence: TGCGCCAGCAGCCAAGAGGTTCGGGGGAACACTGAAGCTTTCTTT.

The chain carries TRBV9 and TRBJ1-3; 7 bases match TRBD1. Germline V gene lookup returns CDR1 SGDLS and CDR2 YYNGEE. The CDR3 sequence is 17 residues long. The trim removed 0 bases at V and 0 bases at J, leaving 6 bases unmatched. Here the CDR3 reads CASSVDTQGSSGNTIYF. CDR3 bases: TGTGCCAGCAGCGTAGACACACAGGGGAGCTCTGGAAACACCATATATTTT.

The chain links TRBV7-9 to TRBJ1-3, with 7 bases fitting TRBD1. The trim removed 4 bases at V and 0 bases at J, leaving 15 bases unmatched. This CDR3 has 19 residues. Germline values: CDR1 SEHNR, CDR2 FQNEAQ (reference sequence). CDR3 coding DNA: TGTGCCAGCAGCTCCTCCGGGACAGTCTTCTTTGTCTCTGGAAACACCATATATTTT. Translating gives CASSSSGTVFFVSGNTIYF.

V gene TRBV5-1 combines with J gene TRBJ2-7; possibly TRBD1 for D (6 bases). V lost 1 base and J lost 3, with 11 bases in between. CDR3 length: 14 residues. Germline V CDR1 and CDR2: SGHRS, YFSETQ. CDR3 residues: CASSLIQGSYEQYF. DNA for the CDR3: TGCGCCAGCAGCTTGATACAGGGAAGCTACGAGCAGTACTTC.

The chain uses TRBV6-6 and TRBJ2-7; TRBD2 matches at 9 bases. This CDR3 comprises 16 residues. Germline assignment: CDR1 MNHNY and CDR2 SVGAGI (reference sequence). Unmatched junction bases numbered 7, after V lost 2 bases and J lost 2 bases. CDR3 in DNA: TGTGCCAGCAGTTACCCTCAAGCGGGGGGTACCTACGAGCAGTACTTC. It specifies CASSYPQAGGTYEQYF.

The chain combines TRBV7-9 with TRBJ2-5, with 8 bases matching TRBD1. The CDR3 length is 16 residues. The germline gives CDR1 SEHNR, CDR2 FQNEAQ (reference sequence). After removal of 2 bases from V and 4 bases from J, the junction contained 9 bases not matched to a gene. The DNA of the CDR3 is TGTGCCAGCAGCTTAACCCTGACAGGGGTGATAGAGACCCAGTACTTC. Protein product: CASSLTLTGVIETQYF.

V and J are TRBV6-1 and TRBJ2-1; possibly TRBD2 for D (5 bases). V lost 5 bases to trimming and J lost 0 bases, with 11 bases between them. The CDR3 runs to 15 residues. Germline V CDR1 and CDR2: MNHNS, SASEGT. In DNA form, the CDR3 reads TGTGCCAGCAGTACGGACTGGAGCTCCTACAATGAGCAGTTCTTC. Translated: CASSTDWSSYNEQFF.